These T cell receptor beta chains were read from a single sample in a study of blood T cell repertoires in COVID-19. The data were produced by immunoSEQ multiplex PCR, yet TCRdb's version contains in-frame clones alone and is incomplete. This table has tens of thousands of clones, 88% appearing once. Sequenced: peripheral blood. Receptor source: a human donor in a cohort sampled during active COVID-19. Each CDR3 is given with its conserved first and last residue. The order of the fields is D gene, V gene, clone size, J gene, CDR3 DNA, CDR3 protein. A D gene is named only where the DNA matches it firmly. Rows give clone size only sometimes, using once, few, many, or a class for an expanded clone.

D: TRBD2
V: TRBV2
size: few
J: TRBJ2-3
DNA: TGTGCCAGCGGACTAGCGGGCACAGATACGCAGTATTTT
CDR3: CASGLAGTDTQYF

D: TRBD1
V: TRBV7-9
size: .
J: TRBJ2-5
DNA: TGTGCCAGCAGCTTACTGAGGGACAGGGTGGTGGAGACCCAGTACTTC
CDR3: CASSLLRDRVVETQYF

D: .
V: TRBV14
size: .
J: TRBJ2-7
DNA: TGTGCCAGCAGCCAAGGCAGAACCTACGAGCAGTACTTC
CDR3: CASSQGRTYEQYF

D: .
V: TRBV5-1
size: .
J: TRBJ1-1
DNA: TGCGCCAGCAGCGGGTTACAGGGATCGAACACTGAAGCTTTCTTT
CDR3: CASSGLQGSNTEAFF

D: TRBD2
V: TRBV6-4
size: .
J: TRBJ2-7
DNA: TGTGCCAGCAGCCCCTCGGGCGGGAGGGCCGAGCAGTACTTC
CDR3: CASSPSGGRAEQYF

D: TRBD1
V: TRBV30
size: .
J: TRBJ2-2
DNA: TGTGCCTGGAGTACCCCGGACAGGTCTCACACCGGGGAGCTGTTTTTT
CDR3: CAWSTPDRSHTGELFF

D: TRBD1
V: TRBV7-6
size: .
J: TRBJ2-7
DNA: TGTGCCAGCAGCTTAGATATCCCGGGGGGACAGGGAACCGAGCAGTACTTC
CDR3: CASSLDIPGGQGTEQYF

D: TRBD2
V: TRBV5-4
size: .
J: TRBJ2-7
DNA: TGTGCCAGCAGCCATGGGACTAGCGGGAACTACGAGCAGTACTTC
CDR3: CASSHGTSGNYEQYF

D: TRBD1
V: TRBV19
size: once
J: TRBJ2-5
DNA: TGTGCCAGTAGTTCCACAGGGGGCTCTTGGGAGACCCAGTACTTC
CDR3: CASSSTGGSWETQYF

D: TRBD1
V: TRBV6-5
size: .
J: TRBJ2-2
DNA: TGTGCCAGCAGCACAGACAGGGCGGGCACCGGGGAGCTGTTTTTT
CDR3: CASSTDRAGTGELFF

D: TRBD1
V: TRBV9
size: .
J: TRBJ2-2
DNA: TGTGCCAGCAGCGAGCGGGACAGGGCGACCGGGGAGCTGTTTTTT
CDR3: CASSERDRATGELFF

D: TRBD2
V: TRBV19
size: .
J: TRBJ2-7
DNA: TGTGCCAGTAGTCCGACGGGAGGCCAAGAGCAGTACTTC
CDR3: CASSPTGGQEQYF

D: .
V: TRBV6-1
size: .
J: TRBJ1-6
DNA: TGTGCCAGCAGTGACCTGCATGGCGGGACCTCACCCCTCCACTTT
CDR3: CASSDLHGGTSPLHF

D: TRBD1
V: TRBV5-5
size: .
J: TRBJ1-5
DNA: TGTGCCAGCAGCTCGGACAGGGGGGACTATCAGCCCCAGCATTTT
CDR3: CASSSDRGDYQPQHF

D: TRBD2
V: TRBV4-2
size: .
J: TRBJ2-1
DNA: TGTGCCAGCAGCCCCCGGACTAGCGGGATATCTGAGCAGTTCTTC
CDR3: CASSPRTSGISEQFF

D: .
V: TRBV7-9
size: .
J: TRBJ1-3
DNA: TGTGCCAGCAGCTTAGAACTAAGGAGAAGAAACACCATATATTTT
CDR3: CASSLELRRRNTIYF

D: TRBD1
V: TRBV6-2/TRBV6-3
size: .
J: TRBJ1-2
DNA: TGTGCCAGCAGTCTCCGAGACAGGGGGTCGGGTGGCTACACCTTC
CDR3: CASSLRDRGSGGYTF

D: .
V: TRBV3-1/TRBV3-2
size: .
J: TRBJ1-1
DNA: TGTGCCAGCAGCCACGACAGGACAGTCTTT
CDR3: CASSHDRTVF

D: .
V: TRBV28
size: .
J: TRBJ2-7
DNA: TGTGCCAGCAGTTTTCCAGGCAGCTCCTACGAGCAGTACTTC
CDR3: CASSFPGSSYEQYF

D: .
V: TRBV2
size: .
J: TRBJ2-1
DNA: TGTGCCAGCAGTGACCGGAGCTCCTACAATGAGCAGTTCTTC
CDR3: CASSDRSSYNEQFF

D: .
V: TRBV6-5
size: .
J: TRBJ1-1
DNA: TGTGCCAGCAGAAATCCGGGACAACTGAGCACTGAAGCTTTCTTT
CDR3: CASRNPGQLSTEAFF

D: TRBD2
V: TRBV6-2/TRBV6-3
size: .
J: TRBJ2-5
DNA: TGTGCCAGCAGTTACTCGCCTAGCGGGGTACAAGAGACCCAGTACTTC
CDR3: CASSYSPSGVQETQYF

D: .
V: TRBV30
size: .
J: TRBJ2-1
DNA: TGTGCCTGGAGTGTACACGTCAATGAGCAGTTCTTC
CDR3: CAWSVHVNEQFF

D: .
V: TRBV5-4
size: .
J: TRBJ2-3
DNA: TGTGCCAGCAGCACCCGCGGGGCAGATACGCAGTATTTT
CDR3: CASSTRGADTQYF

D: TRBD2
V: TRBV6-2/TRBV6-3
size: .
J: TRBJ2-7
DNA: TGTGCCAGCAGTTACTCGAAGGGACTAGCGGGGACCTACGAGCAGTACTTC
CDR3: CASSYSKGLAGTYEQYF

D: TRBD2
V: TRBV6-1
size: once
J: TRBJ2-7
DNA: TGTGCCAGCAGTGCGACAAACGTGAATGTGGGGGGGTTCTACGAGCAGTACTTC
CDR3: CASSATNVNVGGFYEQYF

D: .
V: TRBV2
size: few
J: TRBJ2-7
DNA: TGTGCCAGCAGTGAAGGAGGTAAAAGCTCCTACGAGCAGTACTTC
CDR3: CASSEGGKSSYEQYF

D: .
V: TRBV14
size: .
J: TRBJ2-5
DNA: TGTGCCAGCAGCCAAGAAGGTGGGGGCAGGGAGACCCAGTACTTC
CDR3: CASSQEGGGRETQYF

D: TRBD1
V: TRBV2
size: once
J: TRBJ2-7
DNA: TGTGCCAGCAGGGTCCCGGGACAGGGGGCGGCGGTCCCCTACGAGCAGTACTTC
CDR3: CASRVPGQGAAVPYEQYF

D: .
V: TRBV27
size: .
J: TRBJ1-2
DNA: TGTGCCAGCAGTTTATATGGGGCGGGAGGCGGCTACACCTTC
CDR3: CASSLYGAGGGYTF

D: .
V: TRBV4-3
size: .
J: TRBJ2-3
DNA: TGCGCCAGCAGCCAAGGAGTCGGAGTAGGCGGCACAGATACGCAGTATTTT
CDR3: CASSQGVGVGGTDTQYF

D: .
V: TRBV2
size: .
J: TRBJ1-1
DNA: TGTGCCAGCAGCTTCGGGTCTGGTGGGGGGGGGACTGAAGCTTTCTTT
CDR3: CASSFGSGGGGTEAFF

D: .
V: TRBV6-5
size: .
J: TRBJ2-1
DNA: TGTGCCAGCAGTTACTCCCCTGTTCTCGAGCAGTTCTTC
CDR3: CASSYSPVLEQFF

D: .
V: TRBV6-6
size: .
J: TRBJ2-7
DNA: TGTGCCAGCAGTTTAGAGGCTCCCTACGAGCAGTACTTC
CDR3: CASSLEAPYEQYF

D: .
V: TRBV5-1
size: .
J: TRBJ2-2
DNA: TGCGCCAGCACCCGAGGGGCGGGGAAAACTGCCGGGGAGCTGTTTTTT
CDR3: CASTRGAGKTAGELFF

D: .
V: TRBV6-5
size: .
J: TRBJ2-1
DNA: TGTGCCAGCACGGCGGTGAGCTCCTACAATGAGCAGTTCTTC
CDR3: CASTAVSSYNEQFF

D: TRBD2
V: TRBV5-4
size: .
J: TRBJ2-7
DNA: TGTGCCAGCAGCGCCATGCGGGGGGGCCCCTACGAGCAGTACTTC
CDR3: CASSAMRGGPYEQYF

D: TRBD1
V: TRBV19
size: once
J: TRBJ1-2
DNA: TGTGCCAGTAGTATAAGGGGGCTCGACTATGGCTACACCTTC
CDR3: CASSIRGLDYGYTF

D: .
V: TRBV5-8
size: .
J: TRBJ2-7
DNA: TGTGCCAGCAGCTTGGCGGCAGGGGGGACCTACGAGCAGTACTTC
CDR3: CASSLAAGGTYEQYF

D: .
V: TRBV27
size: .
J: TRBJ1-2
DNA: TGTGCCAGCAGTTCCGCCAGGGATGACTATGGCTACACCTTC
CDR3: CASSSARDDYGYTF

D: .
V: TRBV30
size: .
J: TRBJ1-5
DNA: TGTGCCTGGAGTCAGGCCCCTAGCAATCAGCCCCAGCATTTT
CDR3: CAWSQAPSNQPQHF

D: .
V: TRBV19
size: .
J: TRBJ2-3
DNA: TGTGCCAGTAGCAGGACTCCTAGTACAGATACGCAGTATTTT
CDR3: CASSRTPSTDTQYF

D: .
V: TRBV30
size: .
J: TRBJ1-6
DNA: TGTGCCTGGAGTGTAGAAGGAAGGGGGAGCTCCTATAATTCACCCCTCCACTTT
CDR3: CAWSVEGRGSSYNSPLHF

D: .
V: TRBV9
size: .
J: TRBJ1-1
DNA: TGTGCCAGCAGCGCCGAACAGGGCACTGAAGCTTTCTTT
CDR3: CASSAEQGTEAFF

D: .
V: TRBV6-5
size: .
J: TRBJ1-3
DNA: TGTGCCAGCAGTACTAGATACAAGTCTGGAAACACCATATATTTT
CDR3: CASSTRYKSGNTIYF

D: .
V: TRBV19
size: .
J: TRBJ1-3
DNA: TGTGCCAGTAGTGATCTGAGCGGGTACGGAAACACCATATATTTT
CDR3: CASSDLSGYGNTIYF

D: .
V: TRBV30
size: .
J: TRBJ2-1
DNA: TGTGCCTGGAGTGTACCCCTGATAAGGAGTAGGTACAATGAGCAGTTCTTC
CDR3: CAWSVPLIRSRYNEQFF

D: .
V: TRBV5-8
size: .
J: TRBJ1-1
DNA: TGTGCCAGCAGCCCCGGGAGGGGACGGAGTACTGAAGCTTTCTTT
CDR3: CASSPGRGRSTEAFF

D: TRBD2
V: TRBV5-1
size: .
J: TRBJ2-5
DNA: TGCGCCAGCAGCCTGCGGAGCGGGGGAGAGACCCAGTACTTC
CDR3: CASSLRSGGETQYF

D: TRBD1
V: TRBV5-4
size: few
J: TRBJ1-1
DNA: TGTGCCAGCAGCCCCGGGACACAGGGGACTGAAGCTTTCTTT
CDR3: CASSPGTQGTEAFF

D: TRBD2
V: TRBV5-1
size: once
J: TRBJ2-1
DNA: TGCGCCAGCAGCTTGGGACTAGCGGGCTCCTACAATGAGCAGTTCTTC
CDR3: CASSLGLAGSYNEQFF

D: .
V: TRBV25-1
size: .
J: TRBJ1-2
DNA: TGTGCCAGCAGTGCTGGCCACCAGGGGAACTATGGCTACACCTTC
CDR3: CASSAGHQGNYGYTF